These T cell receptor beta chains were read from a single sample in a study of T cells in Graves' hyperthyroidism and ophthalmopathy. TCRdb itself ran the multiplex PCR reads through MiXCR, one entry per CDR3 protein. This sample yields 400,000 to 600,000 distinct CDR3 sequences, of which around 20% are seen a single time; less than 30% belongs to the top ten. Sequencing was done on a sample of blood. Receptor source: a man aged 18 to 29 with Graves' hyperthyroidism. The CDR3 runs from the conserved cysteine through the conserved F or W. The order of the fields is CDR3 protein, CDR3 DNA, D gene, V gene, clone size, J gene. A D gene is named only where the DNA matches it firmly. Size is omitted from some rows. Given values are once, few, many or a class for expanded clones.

CASNQDREHGYTF	TGTGCCAGCAACCAGGACAGGGAACATGGCTACACCTTC	TRBD1	TRBV28	many	TRBJ1-2
CSASSGFNQPQHF	TGCAGTGCTAGCTCAGGGTTCAATCAGCCCCAGCATTTT	.	TRBV20-1	many	TRBJ1-5
CASRPVEASYEQYF	TGTGCCAGCAGACCCGTCGAAGCCTCCTACGAGCAGTACTTC	.	TRBV27	many	TRBJ2-7
CASSSTGRNAYEQYF	TGTGCCAGCAGTTCCACCGGACGGAATGCCTACGAGCAGTACTTC	.	TRBV6-5	.	TRBJ2-7
CASSALGLAGGGDEQYF	TGTGCCAGCAGTGCCTTGGGACTAGCGGGAGGGGGGGACGAGCAGTACTTC	TRBD2	TRBV25-1	few	TRBJ2-7
CASSSRGVNTEAFF	TGCGCCAGCAGCTCTCGGGGCGTGAACACTGAAGCTTTCTTT	.	TRBV5-1	many	TRBJ1-1
CASRMGGGPIREQYF	TGTGCCAGCAGGATGGGCGGGGGGCCGATAAGAGAGCAGTACTTC	TRBD2	TRBV2	.	TRBJ2-7
CAWKIQGNTIYF	TGTGCCTGGAAGATACAGGGAAACACCATATATTTT	.	TRBV30	.	TRBJ1-3
CASSSGQGAKTQYF	TGTGCCAGCAGCTCGGGACAGGGGGCAAAGACCCAGTACTTC	TRBD1	TRBV6-1	.	TRBJ2-5
CASSLEQNQETQYF	TGTGCCAGCAGCTTAGAGCAGAACCAAGAGACCCAGTACTTC	.	TRBV11-3	many	TRBJ2-5
CASSSGPGGRGSGANVLTF	TGTGCCAGCAGCTCTGGGCCCGGGGGTCGAGGGTCTGGGGCCAACGTCCTGACTTTC	.	TRBV11-3	many	TRBJ2-6
CASSWKTSGAYTVELFF	TGCGCCAGCAGCTGGAAGACTAGCGGGGCATACACCGTGGAGCTGTTTTTT	TRBD2	TRBV5-1	few	TRBJ2-2
CASSLRGGASYEQYF	TGTGCCAGCAGCTTAAGAGGGGGCGCCTCCTACGAGCAGTACTTC	TRBD1	TRBV11-2	once	TRBJ2-7
CATHRRTEAFF	TGTGCCACACATCGGAGAACTGAAGCTTTCTTT	.	TRBV19	few	TRBJ1-1
CASSLFGTGELFF	TGTGCCAGCAGCTTATTCGGCACCGGGGAGCTGTTTTTT	.	TRBV11-3	few	TRBJ2-2